Included here is one TCR beta chain sequence, with context. Germline V gene lookup returns CDR1 SGHNT and CDR2 YENEEA. V was shortened by 5 bases and J by 5 bases, with 10 bases between the two germline ends. The CDR3 length is 12 residues. The entry originates in a study of long-term antiretroviral therapy in people with HIV. Running of the v3.0 immunoSEQ assay took place at survey level. TCRdb keeps only in-frame clones here, not all; method: immunoSEQ multiplex PCR. The table shows some 28,000 clones, with about 95% occurring only once. The sample here was unsorted PBMCs, taken approximately 6.3 years after starting antiretroviral therapy. This TCR derives from a man aged 25-45 years with HIV. The rearrangement joins TRBV11-3 to TRBJ2-7; the D is unclear. The CDR3: CASSPGRDEQYF. CDR3 coding DNA: TGTGCCAGCAGCCCCGGACGAGACGAGCAGTACTTC. Full variable domain (outside the CDR3, taken from reference TRBV11-3 and TRBJ2-7): EAGVVQSPRYKIIEKKQPVAFWCNPISGHNTLYWYLQNLGQGPELLIRYENEEAVDDSQLPKDRFSAERLKGVDSTLKIQPAELGDSAVYLCASSPGRDEQYFGPGTRLTVT.